The rows below give T cell receptor beta chains drawn from one sample of a study of T cells after yellow fever vaccination. TCRdb passed the 5' RACE reads through MiXCR, listing each CDR3 protein once. The sample has hundreds of thousands of distinct CDR3 sequences; less than 4.5% are singletons. Sample: PBMCs, taken on the day of the yellow fever booster vaccination. These receptors were collected from a man aged 18 to 35 who received the YFV17D yellow fever vaccine. The CDR3 runs from the conserved cysteine through the conserved F or W. A D gene is named only where the DNA matches it firmly. For some rows the clone size is stated as once, few or many, or as a class when expanded; others skip it.

clone size: few; D gene: TRBD1; J gene: TRBJ1-5; V gene: TRBV4-2; CDR3 protein: CASSAGQGRGVGQPQHF; CDR3 DNA: TGTGCCAGCAGCGCTGGACAGGGGCGGGGAGTGGGTCAGCCCCAGCATTTT
clone size: many; D gene: .; J gene: TRBJ2-7; V gene: TRBV5-1; CDR3 protein: CASSLTGSGYEQYF; CDR3 DNA: TGCGCCAGCAGCTTGACGGGGAGCGGCTACGAGCAGTACTTC
clone size: many; D gene: .; J gene: TRBJ2-1; V gene: TRBV10-3; CDR3 protein: CAIRPQGNNEQFF; CDR3 DNA: TGTGCCATCCGTCCCCAGGGGAATAATGAGCAGTTCTTC
clone size: many; D gene: TRBD1; J gene: TRBJ1-2; V gene: TRBV6-1; CDR3 protein: CASSDPGQGTYGYTF; CDR3 DNA: TGTGCCAGCAGTGACCCGGGACAGGGGACCTATGGCTACACCTTC
clone size: .; D gene: .; J gene: TRBJ1-1; V gene: TRBV12-3/TRBV12-4; CDR3 protein: CASSFQTGEAFF; CDR3 DNA: TGTGCCAGCAGTTTCCAAACGGGTGAAGCTTTCTTT
clone size: .; D gene: .; J gene: TRBJ2-7; V gene: TRBV18; CDR3 protein: CASSSSPGGPYEQYF; CDR3 DNA: TGTGCCAGCTCATCCAGTCCCGGGGGCCCCTACGAGCAGTACTTC
clone size: few; D gene: TRBD1; J gene: TRBJ1-2; V gene: TRBV24-1; CDR3 protein: CATSERDRSYGYTF; CDR3 DNA: TGTGCCACCAGTGAGAGGGACAGATCCTATGGCTACACCTTC
clone size: few; D gene: .; J gene: TRBJ1-2; V gene: TRBV19; CDR3 protein: CASRIGTYSNYGYTF; CDR3 DNA: TGTGCCAGTAGGATCGGGACATATTCTAACTATGGCTACACCTTC
clone size: many; D gene: .; J gene: TRBJ1-2; V gene: TRBV29-1; CDR3 protein: CSVEEEEGLYGYTF; CDR3 DNA: TGCAGCGTTGAAGAGGAAGAGGGGCTCTATGGCTACACCTTC
clone size: many; D gene: .; J gene: TRBJ2-3; V gene: TRBV7-2; CDR3 protein: CASSLPGTDTQYF; CDR3 DNA: TGTGCCAGCAGCCTCCCAGGGACAGATACGCAGTATTTT